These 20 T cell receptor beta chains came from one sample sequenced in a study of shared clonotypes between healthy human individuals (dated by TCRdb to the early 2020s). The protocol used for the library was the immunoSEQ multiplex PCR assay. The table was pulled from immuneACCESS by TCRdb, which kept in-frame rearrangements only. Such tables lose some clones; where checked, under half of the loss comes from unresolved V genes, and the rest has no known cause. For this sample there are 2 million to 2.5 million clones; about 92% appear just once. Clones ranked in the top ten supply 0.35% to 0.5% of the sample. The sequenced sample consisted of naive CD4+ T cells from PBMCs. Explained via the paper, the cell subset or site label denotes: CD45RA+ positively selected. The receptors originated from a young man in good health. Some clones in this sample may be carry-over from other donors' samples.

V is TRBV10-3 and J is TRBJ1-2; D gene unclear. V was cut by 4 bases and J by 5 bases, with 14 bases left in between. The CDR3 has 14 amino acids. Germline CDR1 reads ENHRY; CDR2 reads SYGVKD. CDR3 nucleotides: TGTGCCATCAGTGTAGAGGCAGAGTTATATGGCTACACCTTC. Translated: CAISVEAELYGYTF.

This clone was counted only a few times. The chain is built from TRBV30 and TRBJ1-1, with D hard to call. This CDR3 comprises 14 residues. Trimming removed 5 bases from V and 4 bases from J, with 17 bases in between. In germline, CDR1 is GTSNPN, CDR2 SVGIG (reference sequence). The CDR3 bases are TGTGCCTGGGTTACTCAGGTAGGAGTCACTGAAGCTTTCTTT. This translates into CAWVTQVGVTEAFF. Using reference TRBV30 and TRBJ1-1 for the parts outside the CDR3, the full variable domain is SQTIHQWPATLVQPVGSPLSLECTVEGTSNPNLYWYRQAAGRGLQLLFYSVGIGQISSEVPQNLSASRPQDRQFILSSKKLLLSDSGFYLCAWVTQVGVTEAFFGQGTRLTVV.

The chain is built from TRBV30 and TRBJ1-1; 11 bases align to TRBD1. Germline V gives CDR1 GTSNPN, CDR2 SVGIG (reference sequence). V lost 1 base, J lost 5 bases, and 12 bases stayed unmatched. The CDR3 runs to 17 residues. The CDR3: CAWSGHGQGARRTEAFF. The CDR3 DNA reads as TGTGCCTGGAGTGGACACGGACAGGGGGCAAGGAGGACTGAAGCTTTCTTT.

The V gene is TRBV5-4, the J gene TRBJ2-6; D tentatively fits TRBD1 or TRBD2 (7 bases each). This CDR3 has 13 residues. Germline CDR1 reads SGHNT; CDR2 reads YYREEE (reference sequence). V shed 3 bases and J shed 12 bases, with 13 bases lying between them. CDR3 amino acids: CASSSDREGVLTF. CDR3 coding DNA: TGTGCCAGCAGCTCCGACAGGGAGGGCGTCCTGACTTTC.

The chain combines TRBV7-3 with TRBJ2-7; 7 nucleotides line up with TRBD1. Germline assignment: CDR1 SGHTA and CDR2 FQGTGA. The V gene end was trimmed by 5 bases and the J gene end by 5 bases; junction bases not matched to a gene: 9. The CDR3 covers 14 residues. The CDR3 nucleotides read TGTGCCAGCAGCCAAGGCCAGACAGGGAACGAGCAGTACTTC. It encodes CASSQGQTGNEQYF. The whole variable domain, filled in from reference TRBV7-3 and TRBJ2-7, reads GAGVSQTPSNKVTEKGKYVELRCDPISGHTALYWYRQSLGQGPEFLIYFQGTGAADDSGLPNDRFFAVRPEGSVSTLKIQRTERGDSAVYLCASSQGQTGNEQYFGPGTRLTVT.

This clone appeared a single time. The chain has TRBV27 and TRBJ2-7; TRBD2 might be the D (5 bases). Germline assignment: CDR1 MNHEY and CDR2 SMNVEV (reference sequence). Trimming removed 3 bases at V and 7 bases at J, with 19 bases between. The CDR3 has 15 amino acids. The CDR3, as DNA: TGTGCCAGCAGTTTCCCGGGTGTCGGACGGGAAGAGCAGTACTTC. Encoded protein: CASSFPGVGREEQYF.

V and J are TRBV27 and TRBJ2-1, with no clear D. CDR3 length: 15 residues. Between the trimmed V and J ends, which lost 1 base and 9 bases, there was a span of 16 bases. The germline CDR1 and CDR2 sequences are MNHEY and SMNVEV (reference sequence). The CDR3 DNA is TGTGCCAGCAGTTTATTGGGCCAGATGGGTCTTGAGCAGTTCTTC. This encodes CASSLLGQMGLEQFF.

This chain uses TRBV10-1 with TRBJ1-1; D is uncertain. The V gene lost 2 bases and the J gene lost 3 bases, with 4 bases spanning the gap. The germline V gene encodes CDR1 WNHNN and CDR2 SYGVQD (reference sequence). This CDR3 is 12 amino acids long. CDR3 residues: CASSEGDTEAFF. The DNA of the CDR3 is TGCGCCAGCAGTGAGGGGGACACTGAAGCTTTCTTT.

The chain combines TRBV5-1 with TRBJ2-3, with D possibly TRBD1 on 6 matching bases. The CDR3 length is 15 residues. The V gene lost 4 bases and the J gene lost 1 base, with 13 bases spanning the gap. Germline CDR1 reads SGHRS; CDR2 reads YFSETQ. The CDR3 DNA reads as TGCGCCAGCAGCGGACAGACGGGCGGCACAGATACGCAGTATTTT. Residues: CASSGQTGGTDTQYF.

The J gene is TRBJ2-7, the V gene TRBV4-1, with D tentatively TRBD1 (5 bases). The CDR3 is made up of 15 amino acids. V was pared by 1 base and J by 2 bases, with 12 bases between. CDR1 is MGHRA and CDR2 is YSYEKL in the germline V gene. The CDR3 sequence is CASSQGRGRPYEQYF. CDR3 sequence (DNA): TGCGCCAGCAGCCAAGGTAGGGGCAGGCCCTACGAGCAGTACTTC.

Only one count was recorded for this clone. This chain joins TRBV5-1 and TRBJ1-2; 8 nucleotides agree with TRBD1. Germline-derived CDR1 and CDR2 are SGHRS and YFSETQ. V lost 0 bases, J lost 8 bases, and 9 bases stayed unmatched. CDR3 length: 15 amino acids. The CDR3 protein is CASSLGTGGFYGYTF. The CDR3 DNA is TGCGCCAGCAGCTTGGGAACAGGGGGGTTTTACGGCTACACCTTC.

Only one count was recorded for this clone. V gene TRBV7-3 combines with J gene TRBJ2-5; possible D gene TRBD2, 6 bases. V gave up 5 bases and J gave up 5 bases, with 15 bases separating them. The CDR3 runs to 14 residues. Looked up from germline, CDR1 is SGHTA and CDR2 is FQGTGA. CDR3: CASSPLSRGETQYF. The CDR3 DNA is TGTGCCAGCAGCCCCTTATCCCGGGGGGAGACCCAGTACTTC.

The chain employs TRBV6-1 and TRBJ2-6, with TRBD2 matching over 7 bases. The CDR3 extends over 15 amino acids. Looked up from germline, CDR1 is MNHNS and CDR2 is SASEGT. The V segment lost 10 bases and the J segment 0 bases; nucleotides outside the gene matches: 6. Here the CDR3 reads CATARGVSGANVLTF. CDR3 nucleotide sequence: TGTGCCACCGCCCGGGGGGTCTCTGGGGCCAACGTCCTGACTTTC.

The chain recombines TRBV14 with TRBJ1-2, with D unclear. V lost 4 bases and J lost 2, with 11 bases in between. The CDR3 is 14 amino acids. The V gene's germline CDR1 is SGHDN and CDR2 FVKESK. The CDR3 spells CASSRPGGNYGYTF. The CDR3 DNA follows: TGTGCCAGCAGCCGCCCCGGCGGGAACTATGGCTACACCTTC.

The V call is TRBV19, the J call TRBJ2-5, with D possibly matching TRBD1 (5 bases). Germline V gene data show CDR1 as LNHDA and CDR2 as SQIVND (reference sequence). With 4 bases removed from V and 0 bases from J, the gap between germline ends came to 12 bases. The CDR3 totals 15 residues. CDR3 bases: TGTGCCAGTAGTAAGGCCACAGGCTACCAAGAGACCCAGTACTTC. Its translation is CASSKATGYQETQYF.

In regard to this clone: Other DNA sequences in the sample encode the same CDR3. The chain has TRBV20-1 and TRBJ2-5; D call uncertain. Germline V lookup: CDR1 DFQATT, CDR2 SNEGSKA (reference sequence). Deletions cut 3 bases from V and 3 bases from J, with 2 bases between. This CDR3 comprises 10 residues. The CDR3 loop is CSARKETQYF. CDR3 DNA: TGCAGTGCTAGGAAAGAGACCCAGTACTTC.

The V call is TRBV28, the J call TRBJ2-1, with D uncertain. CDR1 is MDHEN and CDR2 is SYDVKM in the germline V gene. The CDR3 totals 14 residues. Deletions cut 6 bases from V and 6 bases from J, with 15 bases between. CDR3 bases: TGTGCCAGCAGCCACTACGGTCTTAGCAATGAGCAGTTCTTC. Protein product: CASSHYGLSNEQFF.

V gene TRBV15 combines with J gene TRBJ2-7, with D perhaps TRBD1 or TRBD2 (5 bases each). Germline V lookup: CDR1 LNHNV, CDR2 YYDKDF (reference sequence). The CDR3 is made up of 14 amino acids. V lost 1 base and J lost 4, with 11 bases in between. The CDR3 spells CATSRAGWGYEQYF. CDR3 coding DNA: TGTGCCACCAGCAGAGCTGGGTGGGGGTACGAGCAGTACTTC.

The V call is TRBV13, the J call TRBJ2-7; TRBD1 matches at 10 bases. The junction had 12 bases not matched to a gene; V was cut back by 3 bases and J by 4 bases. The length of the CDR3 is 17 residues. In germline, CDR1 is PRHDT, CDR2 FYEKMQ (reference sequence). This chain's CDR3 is CASSFRSMGQGIYEQYF. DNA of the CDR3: TGTGCCAGCAGCTTTAGGAGTATGGGACAGGGGATTTACGAGCAGTACTTC. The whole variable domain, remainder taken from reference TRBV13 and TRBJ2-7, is AAGVIQSPRHLIKEKRETATLKCYPIPRHDTVYWYQQGPGQDPQFLISFYEKMQSDKGSIPDRFSAQQFSDYHSELNMSSLELGDSALYFCASSFRSMGQGIYEQYFGPGTRLTVT.

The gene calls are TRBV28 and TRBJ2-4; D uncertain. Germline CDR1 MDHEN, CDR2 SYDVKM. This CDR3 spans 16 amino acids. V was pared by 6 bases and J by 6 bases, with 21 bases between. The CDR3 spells CASRARLNSERNIQYF. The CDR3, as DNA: TGTGCCAGCAGGGCCCGGTTGAACAGTGAGAGAAACATTCAGTACTTC.